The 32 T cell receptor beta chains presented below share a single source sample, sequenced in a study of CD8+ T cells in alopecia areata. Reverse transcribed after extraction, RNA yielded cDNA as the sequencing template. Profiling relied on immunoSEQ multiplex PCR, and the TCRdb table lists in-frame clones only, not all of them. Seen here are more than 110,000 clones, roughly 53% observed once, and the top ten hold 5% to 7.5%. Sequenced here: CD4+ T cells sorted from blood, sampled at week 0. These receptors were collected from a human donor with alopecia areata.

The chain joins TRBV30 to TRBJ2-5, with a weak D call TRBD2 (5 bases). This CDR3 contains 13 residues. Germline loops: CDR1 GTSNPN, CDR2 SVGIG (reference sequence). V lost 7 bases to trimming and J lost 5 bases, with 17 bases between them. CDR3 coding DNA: TGTGCCTTGGAACCACTACCGGGGGAGACCCAGTACTTC. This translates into CALEPLPGETQYF.

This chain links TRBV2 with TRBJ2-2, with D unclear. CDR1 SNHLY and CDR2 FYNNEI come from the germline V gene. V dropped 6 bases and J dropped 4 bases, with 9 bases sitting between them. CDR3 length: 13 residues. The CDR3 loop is CASRTISTGELFF. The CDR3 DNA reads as TGTGCCAGCAGGACAATATCCACCGGGGAGCTGTTTTTT.

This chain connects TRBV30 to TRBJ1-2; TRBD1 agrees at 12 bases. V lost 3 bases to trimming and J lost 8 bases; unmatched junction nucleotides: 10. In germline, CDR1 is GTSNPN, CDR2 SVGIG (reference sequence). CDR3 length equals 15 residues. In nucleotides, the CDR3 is TGTGCCTGGAGCCTCGGGACAGGGGGCCGCGGGGGCTACACCTTC. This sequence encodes CAWSLGTGGRGGYTF.

The CDR3 bases are TGTGCCAGCAGCGTGGGGTCCTATAATTCACCCCTCCACTTT. It specifies CASSVGSYNSPLHF. V and J are TRBV9 and TRBJ1-6; no reliable D call. V lost 2 bases and J 1 base, leaving 4 bases between the germline ends. Germline V gene lookup returns CDR1 SGDLS and CDR2 YYNGEE. This CDR3 region has 14 residues.

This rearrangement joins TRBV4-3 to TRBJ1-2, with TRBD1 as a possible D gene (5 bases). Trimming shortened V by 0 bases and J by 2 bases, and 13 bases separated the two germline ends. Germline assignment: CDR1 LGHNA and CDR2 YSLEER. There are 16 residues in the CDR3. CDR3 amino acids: CASSQDLSGKNYGYTF. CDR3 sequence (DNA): TGCGCCAGCAGCCAAGATTTGTCAGGGAAAAACTATGGCTACACCTTC.

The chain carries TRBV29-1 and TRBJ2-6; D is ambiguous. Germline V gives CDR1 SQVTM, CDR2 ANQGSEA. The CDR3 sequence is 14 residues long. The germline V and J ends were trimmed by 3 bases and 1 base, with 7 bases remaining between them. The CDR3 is CSVDQESGANVLTF. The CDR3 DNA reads TGCAGCGTTGATCAAGAGTCTGGGGCCAACGTCCTGACTTTC. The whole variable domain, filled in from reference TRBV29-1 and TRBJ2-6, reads SAVISQKPSRDICQRGTSLTIQCQVDSQVTMMFWYRQQPGQSLTLIATANQGSEATYESGFVIDKFPISRPNLTFSTLTVSNMSPEDSSIYLCSVDQESGANVLTFGAGSRLTVL.

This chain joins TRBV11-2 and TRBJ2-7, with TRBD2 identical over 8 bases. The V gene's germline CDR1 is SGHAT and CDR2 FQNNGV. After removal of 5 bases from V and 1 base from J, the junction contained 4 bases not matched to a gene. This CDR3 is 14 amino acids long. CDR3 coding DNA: TGTGCCAGCAGCGCTTCGGGGGGGTCCTACGAGCAGTACTTC. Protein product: CASSASGGSYEQYF.

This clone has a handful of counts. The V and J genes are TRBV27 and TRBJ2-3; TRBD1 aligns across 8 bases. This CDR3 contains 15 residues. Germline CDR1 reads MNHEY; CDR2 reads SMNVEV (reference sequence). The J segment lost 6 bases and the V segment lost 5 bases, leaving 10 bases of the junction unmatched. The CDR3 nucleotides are TGTGCCAGCAGTCGCAGACAGGGGAGTACCGATACGCAGTATTTT. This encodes CASSRRQGSTDTQYF.

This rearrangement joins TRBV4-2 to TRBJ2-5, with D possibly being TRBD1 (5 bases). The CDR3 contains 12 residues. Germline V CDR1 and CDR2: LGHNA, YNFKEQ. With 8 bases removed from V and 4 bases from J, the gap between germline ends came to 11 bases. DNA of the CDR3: TGTGCCAGCGCGTTGGGGCGAGAGACCCAGTACTTC. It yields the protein CASALGRETQYF.

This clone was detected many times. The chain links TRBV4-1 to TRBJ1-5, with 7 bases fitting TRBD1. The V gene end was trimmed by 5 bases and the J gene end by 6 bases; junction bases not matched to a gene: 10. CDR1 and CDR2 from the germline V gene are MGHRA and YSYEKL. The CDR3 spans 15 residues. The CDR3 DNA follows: TGCGCCAGCAGCTCGACCTCGACAGGGTTTCAGCCCCAGCATTTT. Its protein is CASSSTSTGFQPQHF.

For the CDR3, the DNA is TGTGCCAGCAGCTTTATACCCCCGTGGACAGGTTCCTACGAGCAGTACTTC. It specifies CASSFIPPWTGSYEQYF. V and J are TRBV5-6 and TRBJ2-7; 7 bases agree with TRBD1. The CDR3 runs 17 residues. Losses at the gene ends were 2 bases for V and 1 base for J; bases not matched to a gene: 12. Germline values: CDR1 SGHDT, CDR2 YYEEEE.

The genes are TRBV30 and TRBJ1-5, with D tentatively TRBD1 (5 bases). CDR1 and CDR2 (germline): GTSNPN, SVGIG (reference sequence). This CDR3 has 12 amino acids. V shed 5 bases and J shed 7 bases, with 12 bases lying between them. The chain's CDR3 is CAWGNWGQPQHF. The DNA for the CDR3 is TGTGCCTGGGGTAACTGGGGCCAGCCCCAGCATTTT.

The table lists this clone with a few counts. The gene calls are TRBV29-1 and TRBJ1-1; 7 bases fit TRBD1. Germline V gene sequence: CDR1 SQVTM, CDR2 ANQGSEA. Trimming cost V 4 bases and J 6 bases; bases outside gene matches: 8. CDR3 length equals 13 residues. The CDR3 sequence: CSVGSGGSAEAFF. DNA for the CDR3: TGCAGCGTTGGGTCAGGGGGGTCTGCTGAAGCTTTCTTT.

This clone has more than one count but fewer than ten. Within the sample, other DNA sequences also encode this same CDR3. As DNA, the CDR3 is TGCAGCGTTGAGCTCTTGAACACTGAAGCTTTCTTT. It specifies CSVELLNTEAFF. This sequence joins TRBV29-1 and TRBJ1-1; D uncertain. Trimming pared 3 bases from V and 0 bases from J, leaving 5 bases between. Germline V lookup: CDR1 SQVTM, CDR2 ANQGSEA. This CDR3 is built from 12 residues. Based on the CDR3 plus reference TRBV29-1 and TRBJ1-1, the full variable domain is SAVISQKPSRDICQRGTSLTIQCQVDSQVTMMFWYRQQPGQSLTLIATANQGSEATYESGFVIDKFPISRPNLTFSTLTVSNMSPEDSSIYLCSVELLNTEAFFGQGTRLTVV.

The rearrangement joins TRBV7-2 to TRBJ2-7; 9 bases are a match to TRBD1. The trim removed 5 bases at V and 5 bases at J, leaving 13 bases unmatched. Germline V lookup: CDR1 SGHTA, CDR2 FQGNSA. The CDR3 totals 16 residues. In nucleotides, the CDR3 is TGTGCCAGCAGCCACAAATCCGGACAGGGGAAGGACGAGCAGTACTTC. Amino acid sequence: CASSHKSGQGKDEQYF. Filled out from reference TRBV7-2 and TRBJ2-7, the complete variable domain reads GAGVSQSPSNKVTEKGKDVELRCDPISGHTALYWYRQSLGQGLEFLIYFQGNSAPDKSGLPSDRFSAERTGGSVSTLTIQRTQQEDSAVYLCASSHKSGQGKDEQYFGPGTRLTVT.

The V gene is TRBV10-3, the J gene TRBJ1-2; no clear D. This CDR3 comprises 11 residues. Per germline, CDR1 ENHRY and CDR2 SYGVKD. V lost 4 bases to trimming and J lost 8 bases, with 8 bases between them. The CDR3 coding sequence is TGTGCCATCAGTGCGGGCGACGGCTACACCTTC. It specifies CAISAGDGYTF.

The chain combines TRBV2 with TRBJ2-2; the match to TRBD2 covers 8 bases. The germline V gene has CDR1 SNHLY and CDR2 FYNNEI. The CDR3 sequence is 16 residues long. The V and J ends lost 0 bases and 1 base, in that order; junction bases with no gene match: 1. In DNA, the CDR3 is TGTGCCAGCAGTGAAGCCCTAGCGGGGAACACCGGGGAGCTGTTTTTT. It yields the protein CASSEALAGNTGELFF.

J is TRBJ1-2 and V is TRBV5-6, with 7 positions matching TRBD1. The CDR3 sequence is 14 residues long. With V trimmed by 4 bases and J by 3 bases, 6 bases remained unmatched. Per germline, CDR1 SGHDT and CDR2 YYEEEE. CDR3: CASSPGQADYGYTF. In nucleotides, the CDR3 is TGTGCCAGCAGCCCCGGACAGGCCGACTATGGCTACACCTTC.

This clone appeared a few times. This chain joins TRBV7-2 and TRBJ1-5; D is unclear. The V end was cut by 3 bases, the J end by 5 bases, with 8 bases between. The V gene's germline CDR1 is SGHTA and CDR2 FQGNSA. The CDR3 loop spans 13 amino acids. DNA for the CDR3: TGTGCCAGCAGCTTTGCTAAGGATCAGCCCCAGCATTTT. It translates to CASSFAKDQPQHF.

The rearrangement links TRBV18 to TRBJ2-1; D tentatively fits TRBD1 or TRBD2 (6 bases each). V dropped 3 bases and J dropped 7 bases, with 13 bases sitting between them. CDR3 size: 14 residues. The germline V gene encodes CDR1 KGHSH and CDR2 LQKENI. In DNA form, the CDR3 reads TGTGCCAGCTCACCCCGGGGGCCTTCGAATGAGCAGTTCTTC. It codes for CASSPRGPSNEQFF.

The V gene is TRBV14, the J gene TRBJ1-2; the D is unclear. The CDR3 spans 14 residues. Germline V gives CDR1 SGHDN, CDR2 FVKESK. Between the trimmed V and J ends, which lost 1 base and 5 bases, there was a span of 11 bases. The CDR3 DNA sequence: TGTGCCAGCAGCCAAGGACGGCCTCCGTATGGCTACACCTTC. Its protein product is CASSQGRPPYGYTF.

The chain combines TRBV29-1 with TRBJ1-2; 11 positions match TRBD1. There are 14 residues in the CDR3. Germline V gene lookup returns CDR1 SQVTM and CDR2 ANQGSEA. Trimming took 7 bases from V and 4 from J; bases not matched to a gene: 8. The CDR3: CSALRDRGAYGYTF. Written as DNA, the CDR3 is TGCAGCGCCCTCCGGGACAGGGGGGCCTATGGCTACACCTTC.

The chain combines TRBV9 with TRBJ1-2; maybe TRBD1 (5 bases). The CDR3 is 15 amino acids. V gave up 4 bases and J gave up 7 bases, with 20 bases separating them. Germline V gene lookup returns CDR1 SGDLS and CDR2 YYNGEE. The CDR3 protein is CASSPSGQTPSGYTF. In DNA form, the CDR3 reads TGTGCCAGCAGCCCCTCGGGGCAGACCCCAAGTGGCTACACCTTC.

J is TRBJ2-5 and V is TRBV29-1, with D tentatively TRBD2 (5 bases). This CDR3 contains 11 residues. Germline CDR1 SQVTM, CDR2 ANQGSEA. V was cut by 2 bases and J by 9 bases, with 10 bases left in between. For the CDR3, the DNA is TGCAGCGTTGAAAACGTCGGGGCCCAGTACTTC. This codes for CSVENVGAQYF.

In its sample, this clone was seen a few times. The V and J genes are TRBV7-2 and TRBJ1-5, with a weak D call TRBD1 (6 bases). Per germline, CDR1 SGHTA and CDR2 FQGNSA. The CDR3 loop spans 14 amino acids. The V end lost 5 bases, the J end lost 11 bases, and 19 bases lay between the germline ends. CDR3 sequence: CASSLPPRGRTQHF. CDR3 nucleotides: TGTGCCAGCAGCCTTCCTCCCAGGGGAAGGACCCAGCATTTT.

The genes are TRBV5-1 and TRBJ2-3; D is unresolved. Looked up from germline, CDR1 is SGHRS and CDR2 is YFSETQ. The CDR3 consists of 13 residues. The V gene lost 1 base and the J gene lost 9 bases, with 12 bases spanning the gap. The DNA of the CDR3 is TGCGCCAGCAGCTTGACCTTGGGCAGCACGCAGTATTTT. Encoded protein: CASSLTLGSTQYF.

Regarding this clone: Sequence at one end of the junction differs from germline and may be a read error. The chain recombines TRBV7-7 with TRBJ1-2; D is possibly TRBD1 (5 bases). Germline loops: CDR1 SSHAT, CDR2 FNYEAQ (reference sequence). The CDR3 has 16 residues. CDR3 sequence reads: CASSYPPGLPPEGYTF. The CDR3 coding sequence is TGTGCTAGCAGCTACCCGCCGGGGCTCCCCCCCGAGGGCTACACCTTC.

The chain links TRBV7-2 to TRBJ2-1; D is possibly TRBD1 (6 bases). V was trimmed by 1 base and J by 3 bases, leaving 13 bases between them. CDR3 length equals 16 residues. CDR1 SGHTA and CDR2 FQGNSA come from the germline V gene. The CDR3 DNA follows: TGTGCCAGCAGCTTAGATTCGACAGGATACTACAATGAGCAGTTCTTC. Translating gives CASSLDSTGYYNEQFF.

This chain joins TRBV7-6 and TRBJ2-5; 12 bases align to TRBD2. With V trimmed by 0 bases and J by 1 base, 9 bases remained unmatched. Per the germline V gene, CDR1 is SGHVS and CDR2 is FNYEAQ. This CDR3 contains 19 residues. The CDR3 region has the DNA TGTGCCAGCAGCTTAGCGCCACCGACTAGCGGGGGAAGCCAAGAGACCCAGTACTTC. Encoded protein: CASSLAPPTSGGSQETQYF.

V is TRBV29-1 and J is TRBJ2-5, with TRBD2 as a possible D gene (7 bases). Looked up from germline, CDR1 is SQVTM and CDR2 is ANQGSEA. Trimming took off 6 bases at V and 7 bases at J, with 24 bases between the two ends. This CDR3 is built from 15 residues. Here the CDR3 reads CSVRTAGGGEGTQYF. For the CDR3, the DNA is TGCAGCGTCCGGACCGCGGGCGGGGGCGAGGGGACCCAGTACTTC.

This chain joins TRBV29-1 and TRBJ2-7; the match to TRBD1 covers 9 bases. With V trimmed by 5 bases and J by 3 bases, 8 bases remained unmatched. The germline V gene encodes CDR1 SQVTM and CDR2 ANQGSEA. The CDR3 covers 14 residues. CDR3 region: CSVYPGTGIYEQYF. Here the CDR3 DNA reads TGCAGCGTTTATCCCGGGACAGGGATCTACGAGCAGTACTTC.

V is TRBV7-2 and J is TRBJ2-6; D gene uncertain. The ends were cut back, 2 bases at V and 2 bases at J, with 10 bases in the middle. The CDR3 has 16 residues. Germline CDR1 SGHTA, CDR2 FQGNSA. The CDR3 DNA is TGTGCCAGCAGCTTATCAGTCTCGGCTGGGGCCAACGTCCTGACTTTC. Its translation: CASSLSVSAGANVLTF. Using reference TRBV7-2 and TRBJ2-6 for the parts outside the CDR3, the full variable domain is GAGVSQSPSNKVTEKGKDVELRCDPISGHTALYWYRQSLGQGLEFLIYFQGNSAPDKSGLPSDRFSAERTGGSVSTLTIQRTQQEDSAVYLCASSLSVSAGANVLTFGAGSRLTVL.